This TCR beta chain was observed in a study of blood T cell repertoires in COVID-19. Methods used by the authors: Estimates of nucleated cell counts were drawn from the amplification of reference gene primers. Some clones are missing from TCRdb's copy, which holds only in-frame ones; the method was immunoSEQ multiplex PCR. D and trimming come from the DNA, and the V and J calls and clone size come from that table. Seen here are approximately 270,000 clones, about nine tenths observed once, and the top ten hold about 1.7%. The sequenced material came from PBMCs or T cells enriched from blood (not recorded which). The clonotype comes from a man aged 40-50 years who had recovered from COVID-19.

The CDR3 sequence is CASSMRTGTLNGYTF. In DNA, the CDR3 is TGTGCCAGCAGCATGCGGACCGGGACTCTGAATGGCTACACCTTC. V usage is TRBV11-2 and J usage is TRBJ1-2, with D maybe TRBD1 (5 bases). CDR3 length: 15 amino acids. Germline CDR1 SGHAT, CDR2 FQNNGV. Trimming removed 5 bases at V and 6 bases at J, with 19 bases between.